A selection of T cell receptor beta chains follows, all from one sample in a study of blood T cell repertoires in COVID-19. Profiled with immunoSEQ multiplex PCR; TCRdb holds only in-frame clones, not every one. The table has more than 200,000 clones, around nine tenths seen once. The sequenced sample was PBMCs or T cells enriched from blood (not recorded which). These receptors all stem from a man aged 25 to 40 in a cohort exposed to, infected with or recovered from COVID-19 (not recorded which). The CDR3 runs from the conserved cysteine through the conserved F or W. Each record gives: V gene, clone size, J gene, D gene, CDR3 protein, CDR3 DNA. The D gene is left open where the match is weak. For some rows the clone size is stated as once, few or many, or as a class when expanded; others skip it.

v_gene: TRBV7-9; abundance: .; j_gene: TRBJ2-7; d_gene: .; CDR3aa: CASTLVGQTYEQYF; CDR3nt: TGTGCCAGCACCTTAGTAGGACAGACCTACGAGCAGTACTTC
v_gene: TRBV19; abundance: few; j_gene: TRBJ1-5; d_gene: .; CDR3aa: CASSITRGGNQPQHF; CDR3nt: TGTGCCAGTAGTATAACCAGGGGCGGCAATCAGCCCCAGCATTTT
v_gene: TRBV19; abundance: .; j_gene: TRBJ1-5; d_gene: TRBD1; CDR3aa: CASSMLQGDGNQPQHF; CDR3nt: TGTGCCAGTAGTATGCTACAGGGGGACGGCAATCAGCCCCAGCATTTT
v_gene: TRBV27; abundance: once; j_gene: TRBJ2-7; d_gene: .; CDR3aa: CASSPVGRSYEQYF; CDR3nt: TGTGCCAGCAGTCCCGTGGGGCGGAGCTACGAGCAGTACTTC
v_gene: TRBV2; abundance: once; j_gene: TRBJ2-2; d_gene: TRBD1; CDR3aa: CATAGTGGSGELFF; CDR3nt: TGTGCCACTGCCGGGACAGGGGGATCCGGGGAGCTGTTTTTT
v_gene: TRBV28; abundance: .; j_gene: TRBJ1-1; d_gene: .; CDR3aa: CASQGDIRTEAFF; CDR3nt: TGTGCCAGCCAAGGGGATATACGCACTGAAGCTTTCTTT
v_gene: TRBV7-8; abundance: .; j_gene: TRBJ2-1; d_gene: .; CDR3aa: CASSLSSGYRFF; CDR3nt: TGTGCCAGCAGCTTATCTAGTGGCTATCGGTTCTTC
v_gene: TRBV4-1; abundance: .; j_gene: TRBJ2-3; d_gene: TRBD2; CDR3aa: CASSQDTSGFTDTQYF; CDR3nt: TGCGCCAGCAGCCAAGATACTAGCGGATTCACAGATACGCAGTATTTT
v_gene: TRBV19; abundance: few; j_gene: TRBJ1-1; d_gene: .; CDR3aa: CASVAQNTEAFF; CDR3nt: TGTGCCAGTGTGGCCCAGAACACTGAAGCTTTCTTT
v_gene: TRBV3-1/TRBV3-2; abundance: .; j_gene: TRBJ2-2; d_gene: .; CDR3aa: CASSPPSGELFF; CDR3nt: TGTGCCAGCAGCCCTCCTAGCGGGGAGCTGTTTTTT
v_gene: TRBV28; abundance: .; j_gene: TRBJ2-7; d_gene: .; CDR3aa: CAVGLPRTQQYF; CDR3nt: TGTGCCGTTGGACTTCCACGGACTCAGCAGTACTTC
v_gene: TRBV5-1; abundance: .; j_gene: TRBJ1-5; d_gene: .; CDR3aa: CASSLTGLSNQPQHF; CDR3nt: TGCGCCAGCAGCTTGACAGGGTTAAGCAATCAGCCCCAGCATTTT
v_gene: TRBV7-9; abundance: .; j_gene: TRBJ2-4; d_gene: TRBD2; CDR3aa: CASSLGGGPIAKNIQYF; CDR3nt: TGTGCCAGCAGCTTAGGGGGGGGACCCATAGCCAAAAACATTCAGTACTTC
v_gene: TRBV19; abundance: .; j_gene: TRBJ1-3; d_gene: TRBD1; CDR3aa: CASQRQGPSGNTIYF; CDR3nt: TGTGCCAGCCAGAGACAGGGACCCTCTGGAAACACCATATATTTT
v_gene: TRBV10-3; abundance: few; j_gene: TRBJ2-5; d_gene: TRBD2; CDR3aa: CAISGSSGAQYF; CDR3nt: TGTGCCATCAGTGGATCTAGCGGGGCCCAGTACTTC
v_gene: TRBV4-3; abundance: .; j_gene: TRBJ1-6; d_gene: .; CDR3aa: CASSQEALNSPLHF; CDR3nt: TGCGCCAGCAGCCAAGAAGCACTTAATTCACCCCTCCACTTT
v_gene: TRBV28; abundance: .; j_gene: TRBJ2-5; d_gene: TRBD1; CDR3aa: CASSLLDRGRAQYF; CDR3nt: TGTGCCAGCAGTTTATTAGACAGGGGGAGAGCCCAGTACTTC
v_gene: TRBV9; abundance: .; j_gene: TRBJ2-1; d_gene: .; CDR3aa: CASSVEPQTGNNEQFF; CDR3nt: TGTGCCAGCAGCGTAGAGCCCCAGACAGGCAACAATGAGCAGTTCTTC
v_gene: TRBV18; abundance: .; j_gene: TRBJ2-3; d_gene: .; CDR3aa: CASSPQQTDTQYF; CDR3nt: TGTGCCAGCTCACCGCAACAAACAGATACGCAGTATTTT
v_gene: TRBV28; abundance: .; j_gene: TRBJ1-4; d_gene: .; CDR3aa: CASRGVGTPEIATNEKLFF; CDR3nt: TGTGCCAGCAGAGGGGTAGGGACACCCGAAATAGCAACTAATGAAAAACTGTTTTTT
v_gene: TRBV10-3; abundance: .; j_gene: TRBJ2-1; d_gene: TRBD2; CDR3aa: CAISASGSPPSGFF; CDR3nt: TGTGCCATCAGTGCCAGCGGGAGTCCCCCAAGTGGGTTCTTC
v_gene: TRBV4-2; abundance: .; j_gene: TRBJ2-3; d_gene: TRBD2; CDR3aa: CASSQGTSSRWVDTQYF; CDR3nt: TGTGCCAGCAGCCAGGGGACTAGCAGTAGATGGGTAGATACGCAGTATTTT
v_gene: TRBV9; abundance: .; j_gene: TRBJ1-1; d_gene: .; CDR3aa: CASSVKDRNTEAFF; CDR3nt: TGTGCCAGCAGCGTGAAGGACAGGAACACTGAAGCTTTCTTT
v_gene: TRBV27; abundance: .; j_gene: TRBJ2-1; d_gene: TRBD2; CDR3aa: CASSLLGLLAGAYNEQFF; CDR3nt: TGTGCCAGCAGTTTATTAGGCCTGTTGGCGGGAGCTTACAATGAGCAGTTCTTC
v_gene: TRBV27; abundance: .; j_gene: TRBJ1-1; d_gene: .; CDR3aa: CASSLIGRTEAFF; CDR3nt: TGTGCCAGCAGTTTAATAGGGAGGACTGAAGCTTTCTTT
v_gene: TRBV27; abundance: once; j_gene: TRBJ2-7; d_gene: .; CDR3aa: CASSLSRGGPITYYEQYF; CDR3nt: TGTGCCAGCAGTTTATCGAGGGGGGGCCCAATTACTTACTACGAGCAGTACTTC
v_gene: TRBV4-2; abundance: few; j_gene: TRBJ2-1; d_gene: .; CDR3aa: CASSLNNEQFF; CDR3nt: TGTGCCAGCAGCCTCAACAATGAGCAGTTCTTC
v_gene: TRBV2; abundance: .; j_gene: TRBJ1-4; d_gene: TRBD1; CDR3aa: CAAQIRDRESKLFF; CDR3nt: TGTGCCGCCCAGATCCGGGACAGGGAGAGTAAACTGTTTTTT
v_gene: TRBV24-1; abundance: .; j_gene: TRBJ2-7; d_gene: TRBD1; CDR3aa: CATRDQGQGRYEQYF; CDR3nt: TGTGCCACCAGGGACCAGGGACAGGGACGCTACGAGCAGTACTTC
v_gene: TRBV7-2; abundance: .; j_gene: TRBJ2-3; d_gene: TRBD2; CDR3aa: CASSLDSGGTDTQYF; CDR3nt: TGTGCCAGCAGCTTAGATAGCGGGGGCACAGATACGCAGTATTTT
v_gene: TRBV11-2; abundance: .; j_gene: TRBJ1-2; d_gene: TRBD1; CDR3aa: CASSRGTDYGYTF; CDR3nt: TGTGCCAGCAGCCGTGGGACAGACTATGGCTACACCTTC
v_gene: TRBV18; abundance: .; j_gene: TRBJ1-1; d_gene: TRBD1; CDR3aa: CASSPQGRGMNTEAFF; CDR3nt: TGTGCCAGCTCACCACAGGGCAGGGGGATGAACACTGAAGCTTTCTTT
v_gene: TRBV19; abundance: .; j_gene: TRBJ1-5; d_gene: TRBD1; CDR3aa: CASSIGKGGLGNQPQHF; CDR3nt: TGTGCCAGTAGTATAGGAAAAGGGGGCTTAGGCAATCAGCCCCAGCATTTT
v_gene: TRBV9; abundance: few; j_gene: TRBJ1-2; d_gene: TRBD1; CDR3aa: CASSDPGQGFRYTF; CDR3nt: TGTGCCAGCAGTGATCCGGGACAGGGCTTTCGCTACACCTTC
v_gene: TRBV27; abundance: .; j_gene: TRBJ2-3; d_gene: .; CDR3aa: CASSLLGASTDTQYF; CDR3nt: TGTGCCAGCAGCCTCCTAGGGGCTAGCACAGATACGCAGTATTTT
v_gene: TRBV5-1; abundance: .; j_gene: TRBJ2-1; d_gene: TRBD1; CDR3aa: CASSSTGVNYNEQFF; CDR3nt: TGCGCCAGCAGCTCGACAGGGGTTAATTACAATGAGCAGTTCTTC
v_gene: TRBV4-2; abundance: .; j_gene: TRBJ1-6; d_gene: .; CDR3aa: CASSQDQGPIVTLHF; CDR3nt: TGTGCCAGCAGCCAAGATCAGGGTCCTATCGTTACCCTCCACTTT
v_gene: TRBV4-2; abundance: .; j_gene: TRBJ2-2; d_gene: TRBD2; CDR3aa: CASSQVASTGGTGELFF; CDR3nt: TGTGCCAGCAGCCAAGTAGCTTCGACGGGGGGCACCGGGGAGCTGTTTTTT
v_gene: TRBV7-8; abundance: .; j_gene: TRBJ2-7; d_gene: TRBD1; CDR3aa: CASSIRDRGPYEQYF; CDR3nt: TGTGCCAGCAGCATCCGGGACAGGGGGCCTTACGAGCAGTACTTC
v_gene: TRBV19; abundance: .; j_gene: TRBJ2-7; d_gene: .; CDR3aa: CASSITVRFYEQYF; CDR3nt: TGTGCCAGTAGTATAACCGTACGGTTCTACGAGCAGTACTTC
v_gene: TRBV5-1; abundance: .; j_gene: TRBJ1-1; d_gene: .; CDR3aa: CASSLGANTEAFF; CDR3nt: TGCGCCAGCAGCTTGGGGGCGAACACTGAAGCTTTCTTT
v_gene: TRBV15; abundance: .; j_gene: TRBJ1-2; d_gene: TRBD1; CDR3aa: CATSRRDSNYGYTF; CDR3nt: TGTGCCACCAGCAGACGGGACAGCAACTATGGCTACACCTTC
v_gene: TRBV6-2/TRBV6-3; abundance: few; j_gene: TRBJ2-7; d_gene: .; CDR3aa: CASSYGAGGYEQYF; CDR3nt: TGTGCCAGCAGTTACGGGGCAGGGGGGTACGAGCAGTACTTC
v_gene: TRBV19; abundance: .; j_gene: TRBJ2-1; d_gene: TRBD2; CDR3aa: CASSMMAGVFYNEQFF; CDR3nt: TGTGCCAGTAGTATGATGGCGGGAGTCTTCTACAATGAGCAGTTCTTC
v_gene: TRBV28; abundance: .; j_gene: TRBJ1-3; d_gene: .; CDR3aa: CASRHDRTSRNTIYF; CDR3nt: TGTGCCAGCAGACATGACAGGACTTCGAGAAACACCATATATTTT
v_gene: TRBV28; abundance: .; j_gene: TRBJ1-1; d_gene: .; CDR3aa: CASTGQLNTEAFF; CDR3nt: TGTGCCAGCACAGGACAGTTGAACACTGAAGCTTTCTTT
v_gene: TRBV4-1; abundance: .; j_gene: TRBJ2-7; d_gene: .; CDR3aa: CASSQGAINREQYF; CDR3nt: TGCGCCAGCAGCCAGGGGGCCATCAACAGGGAGCAGTACTTC
v_gene: TRBV27; abundance: .; j_gene: TRBJ2-2; d_gene: TRBD1; CDR3aa: CASGTANTGELFF; CDR3nt: TGTGCCAGCGGGACAGCGAACACCGGGGAGCTGTTTTTT
v_gene: TRBV3-1/TRBV3-2; abundance: .; j_gene: TRBJ2-7; d_gene: TRBD2; CDR3aa: CASSQGLAGAYEQYF; CDR3nt: TGTGCCAGCAGCCAAGGACTAGCGGGGGCCTACGAGCAGTACTTC
v_gene: TRBV27; abundance: .; j_gene: TRBJ1-1; d_gene: TRBD1; CDR3aa: CASSSWTGGRGTEAFF; CDR3nt: TGTGCCAGCAGTTCTTGGACAGGGGGCCGGGGCACTGAAGCTTTCTTT